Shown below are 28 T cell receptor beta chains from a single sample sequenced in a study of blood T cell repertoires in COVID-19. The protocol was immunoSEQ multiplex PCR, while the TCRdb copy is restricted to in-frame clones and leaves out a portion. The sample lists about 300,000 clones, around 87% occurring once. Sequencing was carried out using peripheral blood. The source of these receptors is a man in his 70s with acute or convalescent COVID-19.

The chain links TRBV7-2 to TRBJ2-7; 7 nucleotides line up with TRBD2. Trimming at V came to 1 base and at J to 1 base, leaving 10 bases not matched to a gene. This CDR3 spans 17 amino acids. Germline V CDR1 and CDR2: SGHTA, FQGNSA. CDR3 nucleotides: TGTGCCAGCAGCTTAGGGGGCGGTAGGGGAGGGTCCTACGAGCAGTACTTC. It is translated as CASSLGGGRGGSYEQYF.

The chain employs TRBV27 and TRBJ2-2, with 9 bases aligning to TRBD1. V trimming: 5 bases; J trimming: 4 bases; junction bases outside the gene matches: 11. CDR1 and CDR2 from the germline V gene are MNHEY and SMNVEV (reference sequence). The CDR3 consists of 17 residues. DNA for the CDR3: TGTGCCAGCAGTCCTTATCTGGGACAGGGTGGCACCGGGGAGCTGTTTTTT. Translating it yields CASSPYLGQGGTGELFF.

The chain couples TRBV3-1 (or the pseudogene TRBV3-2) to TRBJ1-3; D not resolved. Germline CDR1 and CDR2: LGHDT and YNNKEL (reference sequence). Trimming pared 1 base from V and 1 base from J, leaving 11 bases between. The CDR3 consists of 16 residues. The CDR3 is CASSQVTAFSGNTIYF. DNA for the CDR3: TGTGCCAGCAGCCAAGTCACAGCCTTTTCTGGAAACACCATATATTTT.

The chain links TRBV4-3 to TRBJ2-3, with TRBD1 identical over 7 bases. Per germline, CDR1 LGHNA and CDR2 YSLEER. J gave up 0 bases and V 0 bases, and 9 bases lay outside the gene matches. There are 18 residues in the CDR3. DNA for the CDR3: TGCGCCAGCAGCCAAGATGGTGACAGGGACCCAAGCACAGATACGCAGTATTTT. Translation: CASSQDGDRDPSTDTQYF.

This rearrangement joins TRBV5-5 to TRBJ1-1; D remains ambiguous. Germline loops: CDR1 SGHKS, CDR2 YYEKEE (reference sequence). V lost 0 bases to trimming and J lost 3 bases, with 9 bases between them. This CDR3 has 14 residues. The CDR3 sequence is CASSLAWADTEAFF. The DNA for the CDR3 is TGTGCCAGCAGCTTGGCCTGGGCAGACACTGAAGCTTTCTTT. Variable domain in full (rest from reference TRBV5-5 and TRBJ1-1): DAGVTQSPTHLIKTRGQQVTLRCSPISGHKSVSWYQQVLGQGPQFIFQYYEKEERGRGNFPDRFSARQFPNYSSELNVNALLLGDSALYLCASSLAWADTEAFFGQGTRLTVV.

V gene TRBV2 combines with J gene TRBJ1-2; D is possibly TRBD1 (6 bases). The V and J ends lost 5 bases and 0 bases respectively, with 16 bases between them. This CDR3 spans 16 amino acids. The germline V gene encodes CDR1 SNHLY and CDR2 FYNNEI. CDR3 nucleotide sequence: TGTGCCAGCAGTCCGAGGGGGGGGGTTTCTAACTATGGCTACACCTTC. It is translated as CASSPRGGVSNYGYTF.

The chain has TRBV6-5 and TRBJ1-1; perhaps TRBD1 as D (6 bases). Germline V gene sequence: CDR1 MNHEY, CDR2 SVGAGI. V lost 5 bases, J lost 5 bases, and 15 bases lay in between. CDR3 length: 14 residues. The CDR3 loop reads CASSNTGWGTEAFF. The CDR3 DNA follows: TGTGCCAGCAGTAACACAGGGTGGGGAACTGAAGCTTTCTTT.

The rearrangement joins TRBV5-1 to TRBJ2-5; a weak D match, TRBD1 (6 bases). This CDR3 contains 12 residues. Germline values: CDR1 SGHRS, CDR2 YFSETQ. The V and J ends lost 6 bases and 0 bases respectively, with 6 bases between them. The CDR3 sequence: CASNRDQETQYF. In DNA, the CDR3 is TGCGCCAGCAACAGGGACCAAGAGACCCAGTACTTC.

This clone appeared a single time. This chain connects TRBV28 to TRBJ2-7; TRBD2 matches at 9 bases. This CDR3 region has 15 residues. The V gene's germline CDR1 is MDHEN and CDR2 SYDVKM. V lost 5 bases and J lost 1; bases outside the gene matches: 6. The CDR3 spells CASSPGGLASYEQYF. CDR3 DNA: TGTGCCAGCAGTCCCGGAGGACTAGCGTCCTACGAGCAGTACTTC. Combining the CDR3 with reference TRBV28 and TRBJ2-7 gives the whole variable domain DVKVTQSSRYLVKRTGEKVFLECVQDMDHENMFWYRQDPGLGLRLIYFSYDVKMKEKGDIPEGYSVSREKKERFSLILESASTNQTSMYLCASSPGGLASYEQYFGPGTRLTVT.

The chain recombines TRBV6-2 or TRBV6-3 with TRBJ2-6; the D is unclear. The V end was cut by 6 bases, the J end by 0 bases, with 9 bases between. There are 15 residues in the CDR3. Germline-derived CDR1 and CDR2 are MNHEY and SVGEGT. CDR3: CASSHRSSGANVLTF. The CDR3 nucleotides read TGTGCCAGCAGCCACAGATCCTCTGGGGCCAACGTCCTGACTTTC.

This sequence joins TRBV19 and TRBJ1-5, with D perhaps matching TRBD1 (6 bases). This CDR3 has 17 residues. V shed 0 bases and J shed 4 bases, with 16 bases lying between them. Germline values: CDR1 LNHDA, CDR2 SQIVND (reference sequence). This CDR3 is CASSIEAGAHRNQPQHF. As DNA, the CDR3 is TGTGCCAGTAGTATAGAGGCGGGGGCGCATAGAAATCAGCCCCAGCATTTT.

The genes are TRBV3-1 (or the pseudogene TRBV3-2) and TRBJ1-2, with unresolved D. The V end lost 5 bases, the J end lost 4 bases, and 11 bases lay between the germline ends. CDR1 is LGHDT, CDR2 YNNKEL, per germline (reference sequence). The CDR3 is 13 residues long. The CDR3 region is CASSSTRTYGYTF. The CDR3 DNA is TGTGCCAGCAGCTCGACACGAACCTATGGCTACACCTTC.

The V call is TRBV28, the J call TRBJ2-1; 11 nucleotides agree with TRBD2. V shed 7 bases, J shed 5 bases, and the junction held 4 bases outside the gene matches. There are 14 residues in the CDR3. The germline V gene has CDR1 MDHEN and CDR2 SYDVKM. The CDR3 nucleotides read TGTGCCAGCACAGCGGGACTAGCGGACAATGAGCAGTTCTTC. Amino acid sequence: CASTAGLADNEQFF.

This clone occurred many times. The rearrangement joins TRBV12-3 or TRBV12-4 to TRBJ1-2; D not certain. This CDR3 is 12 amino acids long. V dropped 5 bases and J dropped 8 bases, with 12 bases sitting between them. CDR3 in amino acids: CASSQEQTGYTF. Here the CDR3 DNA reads TGTGCCAGCAGTCAGGAACAGACCGGCTACACCTTC.

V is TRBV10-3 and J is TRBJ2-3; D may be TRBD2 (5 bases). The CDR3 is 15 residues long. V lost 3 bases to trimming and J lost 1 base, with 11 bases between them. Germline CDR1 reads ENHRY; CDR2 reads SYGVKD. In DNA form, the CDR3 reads TGTGCCATCAGTGAAGGAGGAGGACGCACAGATACGCAGTATTTT. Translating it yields CAISEGGGRTDTQYF.

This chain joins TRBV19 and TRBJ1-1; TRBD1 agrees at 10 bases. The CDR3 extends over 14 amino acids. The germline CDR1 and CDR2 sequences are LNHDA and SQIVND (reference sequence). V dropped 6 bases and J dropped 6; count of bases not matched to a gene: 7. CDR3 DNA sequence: TGTGCCAGTAGGGAGACAGGGGGCGCGTCTGAAGCTTTCTTT. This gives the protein CASRETGGASEAFF.

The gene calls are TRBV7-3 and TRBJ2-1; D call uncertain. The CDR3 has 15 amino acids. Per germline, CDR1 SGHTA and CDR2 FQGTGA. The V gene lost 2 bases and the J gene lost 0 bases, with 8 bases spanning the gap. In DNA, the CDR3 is TGTGCCAGCAGCTTAGCGGATACCTCCTACAATGAGCAGTTCTTC. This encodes CASSLADTSYNEQFF.

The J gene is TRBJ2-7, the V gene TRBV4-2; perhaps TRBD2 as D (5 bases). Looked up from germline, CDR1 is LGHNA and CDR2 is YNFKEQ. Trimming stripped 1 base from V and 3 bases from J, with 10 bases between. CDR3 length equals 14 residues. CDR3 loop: CASSQVGESYEQYF. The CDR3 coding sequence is TGTGCCAGCAGCCAAGTTGGGGAGAGCTACGAGCAGTACTTC.

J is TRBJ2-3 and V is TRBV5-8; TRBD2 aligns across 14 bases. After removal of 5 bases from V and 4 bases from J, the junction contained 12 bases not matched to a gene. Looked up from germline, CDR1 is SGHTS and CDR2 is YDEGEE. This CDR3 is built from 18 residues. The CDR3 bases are TGTGCCAGCAGTTCTGGACTAGCGGGAGGTCGAGGAGCAGATACGCAGTATTTT. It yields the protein CASSSGLAGGRGADTQYF.

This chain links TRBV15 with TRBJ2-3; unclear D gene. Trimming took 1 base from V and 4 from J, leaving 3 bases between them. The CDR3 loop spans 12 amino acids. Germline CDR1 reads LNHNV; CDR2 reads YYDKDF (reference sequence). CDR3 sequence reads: CATSRAPDTQYF. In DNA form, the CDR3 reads TGTGCCACCAGCAGAGCTCCAGATACGCAGTATTTT.

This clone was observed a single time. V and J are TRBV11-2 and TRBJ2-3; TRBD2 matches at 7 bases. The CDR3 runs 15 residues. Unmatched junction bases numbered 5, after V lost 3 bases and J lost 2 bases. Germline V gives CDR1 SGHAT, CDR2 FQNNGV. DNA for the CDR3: TGTGCCAGCAGCTTGGGGACTACCCACACAGATACGCAGTATTTT. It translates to CASSLGTTHTDTQYF.

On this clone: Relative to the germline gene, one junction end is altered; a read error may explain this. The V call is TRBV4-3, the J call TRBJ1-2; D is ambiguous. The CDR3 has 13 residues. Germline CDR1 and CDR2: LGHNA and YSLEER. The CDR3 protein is CASSQELLGRLNF. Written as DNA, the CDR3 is TGCGCCAGCAGCCAAGAACTTCTAGGCAGATTGAACTTC.

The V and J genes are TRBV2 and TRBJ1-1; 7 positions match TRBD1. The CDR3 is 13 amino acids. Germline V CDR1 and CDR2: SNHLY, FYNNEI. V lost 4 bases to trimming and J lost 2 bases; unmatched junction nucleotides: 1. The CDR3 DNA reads TGTGCCAGCAGTGGGGACAGTAACACTGAAGCTTTCTTT. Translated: CASSGDSNTEAFF.

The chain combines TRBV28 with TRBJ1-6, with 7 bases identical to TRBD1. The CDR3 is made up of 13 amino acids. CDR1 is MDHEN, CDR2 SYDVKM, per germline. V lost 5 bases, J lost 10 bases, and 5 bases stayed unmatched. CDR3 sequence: CASSETGFSPLHF. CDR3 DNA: TGTGCCAGCAGTGAGACAGGGTTCTCACCCCTCCACTTT.

The CDR3 DNA follows: TGTGCCAGCAGTGAAGGTTCTAGCGGGGGCACAGATACGCAGTATTTT. It codes for CASSEGSSGGTDTQYF. The J gene is TRBJ2-3, the V gene TRBV2; TRBD2 matches at 9 bases. CDR3 length: 16 amino acids. With V trimmed by 1 base and J by 1 base, 3 bases remained unmatched. The germline V gene has CDR1 SNHLY and CDR2 FYNNEI. Looking up the rest from reference TRBV2 and TRBJ2-3 gives the full variable domain: EPEVTQTPSHQVTQMGQEVILRCVPISNHLYFYWYRQILGQKVEFLVSFYNNEISEKSEIFDDQFSVERPDGSNFTLKIRSTKLEDSAMYFCASSEGSSGGTDTQYFGPGTRLTVL.

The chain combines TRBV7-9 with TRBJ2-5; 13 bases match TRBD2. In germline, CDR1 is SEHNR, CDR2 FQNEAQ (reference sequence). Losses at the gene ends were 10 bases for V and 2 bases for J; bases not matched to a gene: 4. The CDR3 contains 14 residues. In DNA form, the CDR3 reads TGTGCCACTGGACTAGCGGGGGTTCAAGAGACCCAGTACTTC. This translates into CATGLAGVQETQYF.

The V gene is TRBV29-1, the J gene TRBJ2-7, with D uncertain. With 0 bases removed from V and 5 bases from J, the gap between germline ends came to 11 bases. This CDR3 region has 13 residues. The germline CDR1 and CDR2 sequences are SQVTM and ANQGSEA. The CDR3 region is CSVEDNSVDEQYF. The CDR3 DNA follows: TGCAGCGTTGAAGATAATTCGGTGGACGAGCAGTACTTC.

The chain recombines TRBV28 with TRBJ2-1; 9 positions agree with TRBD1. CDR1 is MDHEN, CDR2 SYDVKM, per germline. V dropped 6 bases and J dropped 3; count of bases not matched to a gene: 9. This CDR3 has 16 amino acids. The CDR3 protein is CASRTSGTGFYNEQFF. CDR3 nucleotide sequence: TGTGCCAGCAGGACATCCGGGACAGGGTTCTACAATGAGCAGTTCTTC.